Shown below are 28 T cell receptor beta chains from a single sample sequenced in a study of T and B cells in COVID-19 patients. BIOMED2 TRB-A/B primer pools were used in multiplex TRB PCR. TCRdb called the multiplex PCR reads again in MiXCR, with one record for every CDR3 protein. Counted here are tens of thousands of distinct CDR3 sequences, more than 30% occurring once; the ten biggest clones make up roughly 1.9%. Each TRB amplification used roughly 220-550 ng of genomic DNA from blood. The sequencing input was blood. These receptors were collected from a human donor who had recovered from COVID-19.

The chain recombines TRBV15 with TRBJ1-5; D is perhaps TRBD1 (6 bases). The V gene's germline CDR1 is LNHNV and CDR2 YYDKDF (reference sequence). The CDR3 spans 17 residues. V was cut by 0 bases and J by 1 base, with 13 bases left in between. DNA for the CDR3: TGTGCCACCAGCAGAGATGGCGGGGGCTTAAGCAATCAGCCCCAGCATTTT. It is translated as CATSRDGGGLSNQPQHF.

This clonotype was detected ten times or more. The chain has TRBV5-5 and TRBJ1-4; D not certain. Trimming removed 4 bases from V and 2 bases from J, with 12 bases in between. CDR1 is SGHKS, CDR2 YYEKEE, per germline (reference sequence). The CDR3 has 15 residues. The CDR3 bases are TGTGCCAGCAGCCTTTGGGCAGGCACTAATGAAAAACTGTTTTTT. This encodes CASSLWAGTNEKLFF.

Within the sample, this clonotype is medium-sized. The CDR3 sequence: CASSPVTGYWETQYF. The CDR3 nucleotides read TGTGCCAGTAGTCCAGTGACAGGGTACTGGGAGACCCAGTACTTC. The chain carries TRBV19 and TRBJ2-5, with 7 bases matching TRBD1. Germline V CDR1 and CDR2: LNHDA, SQIVND (reference sequence). The CDR3 spans 15 residues. Trimming took 5 bases from V and 5 from J; bases not matched to a gene: 11. Looking up the rest from reference TRBV19 and TRBJ2-5 gives the full variable domain: DGGITQSPKYLFRKEGQNVTLSCEQNLNHDAMYWYRQDPGQGLRLIYYSQIVNDFQKGDIAEGYSVSREKKESFPLTVTSAQKNPTAFYLCASSPVTGYWETQYFGPGTRLLVL.

This clonotype has just a few counts. The gene calls are TRBV6-6 and TRBJ2-5; perhaps TRBD1 as D (6 bases). This CDR3 region has 15 residues. Germline CDR1 is MNHNY and CDR2 is SVGAGI (reference sequence). Trimming removed 0 bases at V and 2 bases at J, with 10 bases between. The CDR3 here is CASSYSTGPQETQYF. DNA for the CDR3: TGTGCCAGCAGTTACTCTACAGGGCCGCAAGAGACCCAGTACTTC.

This rearrangement joins TRBV6-2 or TRBV6-3 to TRBJ1-6, with D perhaps matching TRBD1 (5 bases). CDR1 and CDR2 from the germline V gene are MNHEY and SVGEGT. The CDR3 loop spans 16 amino acids. CDR3 residues: CASQGGATAYNSPLHF. Here the CDR3 DNA reads TGTGCGAGCCAGGGTGGAGCTACAGCCTATAATTCACCCCTCCACTTT.

This clonotype appeared a few times. V and J are TRBV5-1 and TRBJ2-3; D is unclear. V was shortened by 0 bases and J by 5 bases, with 7 bases between the two germline ends. This CDR3 spans 13 amino acids. Germline-derived CDR1 and CDR2 are SGHRS and YFSETQ. The CDR3 spells CASSLGAQDTQYF. CDR3 DNA: TGCGCCAGCAGCTTGGGGGCGCAAGATACGCAGTATTTT. Supplemented by reference TRBV5-1 and TRBJ2-3, the full variable domain reads KAGVTQTPRYLIKTRGQQVTLSCSPISGHRSVSWYQQTPGQGLQFLFEYFSETQRNKGNFPGRFSGRQFSNSRSEMNVSTLELGDSALYLCASSLGAQDTQYFGPGTRLTVL.

Comments on this clonotype: This may stem from a read error, because a much larger clone lies one nucleotide away. The J gene is TRBJ2-3, the V gene TRBV15; D may be TRBD1 (5 bases). Trimming took 5 bases from V and 3 from J, leaving 18 bases between them. Germline CDR1 LNHNV, CDR2 YYDKDF (reference sequence). The CDR3 is 16 amino acids. CDR3 residues: CATSPLTASGTDTQYF. In DNA form, the CDR3 reads TGTGCCACCAGCCCGCTGACAGCGAGTGGGACAGATACGCAGTATTTT.

The rearrangement joins TRBV18 to TRBJ1-1; 8 nucleotides match TRBD1. Germline trimming cut 1 base from V and 1 base from J; bases unmatched to any gene: 2. This CDR3 spans 15 amino acids. Germline CDR1 and CDR2: KGHSH and LQKENI. The CDR3 nucleotides read TGTGCCAGCTCACCACGCACAGGGGGGAACACTGAAGCTTTCTTT. Its translation is CASSPRTGGNTEAFF.

The V and J genes are TRBV28 and TRBJ1-6; TRBD1 agrees at 10 bases. CDR1 MDHEN and CDR2 SYDVKM come from the germline V gene. Losses at the gene ends were 6 bases for V and 8 bases for J; bases not matched to a gene: 4. The length of the CDR3 is 14 residues. The CDR3 DNA reads TGTGCCAGCAGCCTGGGACAGGGGTATTCACCCCTCCACTTT. This gives the protein CASSLGQGYSPLHF.

This clonotype is labeled medium-sized (0.01 to 0.1%). The rearrangement joins TRBV19 to TRBJ1-6, with unresolved D. Germline CDR1 reads LNHDA; CDR2 reads SQIVND (reference sequence). V was cut by 0 bases and J by 5 bases, with 2 bases left in between. The CDR3 sequence is 13 residues long. CDR3 coding DNA: TGTGCCAGTAGTATAGAGGATAATTCACCCCTCCACTTT. It specifies CASSIEDNSPLHF.

The chain joins TRBV12-3 or TRBV12-4 to TRBJ1-5, with a weak D call TRBD1 (5 bases). Trimming left V 5 bases short and J 9 bases short, with 14 bases between. This CDR3 has 13 amino acids. The CDR3 here is CASSPGRGGPQHF. The CDR3 DNA sequence: TGTGCCAGCAGTCCAGGTAGGGGTGGGCCCCAGCATTTT.

The table lists this clonotype with a few counts. This chain joins TRBV6-6 and TRBJ2-7; D is uncertain. The germline V gene encodes CDR1 MNHNY and CDR2 SVGAGI (reference sequence). The CDR3 length is 11 residues. V was clipped by 6 bases and J by 7 bases, with 10 bases between them. The CDR3 coding sequence is TGTGCCAGCAGCGGGTCTGGGGAGCAGTACTTC. It translates to CASSGSGEQYF.

Worth noting for this clonotype: The junction and the germline gene differ at one end; a read error may be behind it. The J gene is TRBJ2-5, the V gene TRBV5-1; TRBD2 aligns across 9 bases. The better agreement between TRBJ2-1 and the DNA end casts doubt on the J call. The CDR3 runs 18 residues. CDR1 SGHRS and CDR2 YFSETQ come from the germline V gene. As DNA, the CDR3 is TGCGCCAGCAGCTTGCCGCTAGCGGGGCCCAGCTCCTACGATGAGCAGTTCTTC. It translates to CASSLPLAGPSSYDEQFF.

The rearrangement uses TRBV7-2 and TRBJ2-2, with 9 bases matching TRBD1. The germline CDR1 and CDR2 sequences are SGHTA and FQGNSA. CDR3 length equals 18 residues. The V segment lost 4 bases and the J segment 4 bases; nucleotides outside the gene matches: 13. CDR3 region: CASSYGQGIYRSTGELFF. The CDR3 DNA follows: TGTGCCAGCAGCTATGGACAGGGGATCTATAGGAGCACCGGGGAGCTGTTTTTT.

The chain recombines TRBV27 with TRBJ1-1, with a possible D match to TRBD1 (6 bases). The CDR3 runs 14 residues. CDR1 and CDR2 (germline): MNHEY, SMNVEV (reference sequence). V was shortened by 6 bases and J by 5 bases, with 16 bases between the two germline ends. This CDR3 reads CASSRYRGGTEAFF. CDR3 in DNA: TGTGCCAGCAGCCGTTATAGGGGGGGAACTGAAGCTTTCTTT.

The V gene is TRBV5-1, the J gene TRBJ1-6; no definite D call. The V end lost 2 bases, the J end lost 5 bases, and 8 bases lay between the germline ends. The germline CDR1 and CDR2 sequences are SGHRS and YFSETQ. The CDR3 loop spans 14 amino acids. The CDR3 region has the DNA TGCGCCAGCAGCTTAAGCTTTGATAATTCACCCCTCCACTTT. This translates into CASSLSFDNSPLHF.

The rearrangement uses TRBV12-3 or TRBV12-4 and TRBJ2-3; 8 nucleotides line up with TRBD2. The CDR3 runs to 14 residues. Trimming cost V 3 bases and J 10 bases; bases outside gene matches: 9. CDR3 sequence reads: CASSLGRGGRAQYF. CDR3 nucleotide sequence: TGTGCCAGCAGTTTGGGCCGGGGGGGCCGAGCGCAGTATTTT.

This clonotype appeared once. The genes are TRBV6-2 or TRBV6-3 and TRBJ2-1; TRBD2 agrees at 10 bases. The CDR3 is made up of 18 amino acids. Germline-derived CDR1 and CDR2 are MNHEY and SVGEGT. J was trimmed by 2 bases and V by 6 bases; bases with no gene match: 13. This chain's CDR3 is CASRIREAGGPPYNEQFF. In nucleotides, the CDR3 is TGTGCCAGCAGGATTCGTGAAGCGGGAGGGCCCCCCTACAATGAGCAGTTCTTC.

This clonotype was counted between two and nine times. This chain links TRBV7-9 with TRBJ2-3; maybe TRBD2 (5 bases). V was shortened by 5 bases and J by 2 bases, with 17 bases between the two germline ends. Germline V lookup: CDR1 SEHNR, CDR2 FQNEAQ (reference sequence). CDR3 size: 16 residues. The CDR3 DNA reads as TGTGCCAGCAGCCTCAGAGCGGCCGTGGTCACAGATACGCAGTATTTT. It codes for CASSLRAAVVTDTQYF.

The rearrangement joins TRBV19 to TRBJ1-3; D perhaps matches TRBD1 (5 bases). V lost 6 bases and J lost 0, with 18 bases in between. Germline CDR1 LNHDA, CDR2 SQIVND (reference sequence). The CDR3 extends over 17 amino acids. The CDR3 region has the DNA TGTGCCAGTAGGACCCCTGGTGGGGACTTCTCTGGAAACACCATATATTTT. Its protein product is CASRTPGGDFSGNTIYF.

This clonotype came up many times. The chain links TRBV12-3 or TRBV12-4 to TRBJ2-2; D not resolved. The CDR3 has 13 amino acids. Trimming took off 2 bases at V and 6 bases at J, with 7 bases between the two ends. Written as DNA, the CDR3 is TGTGCCAGCAGTTTAATAGGATCCGGGGAGCTGTTTTTT. Protein: CASSLIGSGELFF.

Only a few counts were recorded for this clonotype. This chain links TRBV30 with TRBJ1-6; D might be TRBD1 (6 bases). This CDR3 spans 16 amino acids. Trimming pared 3 bases from V and 0 bases from J, leaving 12 bases between. Germline CDR1 reads GTSNPN; CDR2 reads SVGIG (reference sequence). CDR3 amino acids: CAWSTTGSSYNSPLHF. CDR3 DNA: TGTGCCTGGAGCACAACAGGGAGCTCCTATAATTCACCCCTCCACTTT.

The chain uses TRBV12-3 or TRBV12-4 and TRBJ1-5; no firm D call. V was shortened by 2 bases and J by 4 bases, with 9 bases between the two germline ends. The CDR3 loop spans 14 amino acids. This CDR3 is CASSLPGLNQPQHF. CDR3 nucleotides: TGTGCCAGCAGTTTACCAGGTCTGAATCAGCCCCAGCATTTT.

This chain uses TRBV11-2 with TRBJ1-3, with D unclear. The germline CDR1 and CDR2 sequences are SGHAT and FQNNGV. The CDR3 length is 12 residues. With 7 bases removed from V and 4 bases from J, the gap between germline ends came to 8 bases. The CDR3 DNA reads as TGTGCCAGCACGACACTCGGAAACACCATATATTTT. Translated, it gives CASTTLGNTIYF.

This clonotype showed up just a few times. The chain couples TRBV11-3 to TRBJ2-3; TRBD2 is a possible D gene (6 bases). Trimming cost V 2 bases and J 4 bases, with 10 bases left between them. The CDR3 is 14 amino acids. Germline CDR1 and CDR2: SGHNT and YENEEA. CDR3: CASSLWRGSDTQYF. The CDR3 DNA reads as TGTGCCAGCAGCTTATGGCGGGGCTCAGATACGCAGTATTTT.

This clonotype was detected a few times. The chain carries TRBV29-1 and TRBJ1-5; 7 bases map to TRBD1. After removal of 7 bases from V and 0 bases from J, the junction contained 6 bases not matched to a gene. The CDR3 is 14 residues long. CDR1 is SQVTM and CDR2 is ANQGSEA in the germline V gene. The CDR3 here is CSASTGISNQPQHF. The DNA for the CDR3 is TGCAGCGCCTCGACAGGGATTAGCAATCAGCCCCAGCATTTT.

This clonotype has only a few counts. The V call is TRBV18, the J call TRBJ2-7, with TRBD1 matching over 9 bases. V gave up 5 bases and J gave up 0 bases; unmatched junction bases: 5. The CDR3 runs 15 residues. Germline values: CDR1 KGHSH, CDR2 LQKENI. CDR3 sequence (DNA): TGTGCCAGCTCATCGGGACAGGGACACTCCTACGAGCAGTACTTC. It is translated as CASSSGQGHSYEQYF.

The chain couples TRBV20-1 to TRBJ1-6; TRBD1 might be the D (5 bases). CDR1 and CDR2 (germline): DFQATT, SNEGSKA (reference sequence). V lost 5 bases and J 0 bases, leaving 23 bases between the germline ends. The CDR3 totals 19 residues. The CDR3 region is CSADRLGGIGGSYNSPLHF. As DNA, the CDR3 is TGCAGTGCTGACCGATTGGGGGGGATTGGCGGCTCCTATAATTCACCCCTCCACTTT.